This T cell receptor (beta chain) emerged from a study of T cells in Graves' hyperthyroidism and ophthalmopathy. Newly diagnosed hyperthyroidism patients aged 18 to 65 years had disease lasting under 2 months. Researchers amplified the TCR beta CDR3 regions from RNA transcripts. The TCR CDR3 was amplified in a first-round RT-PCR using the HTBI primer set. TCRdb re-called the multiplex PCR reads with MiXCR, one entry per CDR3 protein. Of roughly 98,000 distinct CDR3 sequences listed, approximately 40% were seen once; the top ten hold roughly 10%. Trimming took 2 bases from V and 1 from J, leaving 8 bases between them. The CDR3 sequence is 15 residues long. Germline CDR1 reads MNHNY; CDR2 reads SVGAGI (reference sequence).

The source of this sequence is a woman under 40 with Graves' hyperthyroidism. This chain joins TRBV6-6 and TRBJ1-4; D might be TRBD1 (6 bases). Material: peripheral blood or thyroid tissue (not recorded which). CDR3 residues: CASSYRGGTNEKLFF. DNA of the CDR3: TGTGCCAGCAGTTACAGGGGGGGAACTAATGAAAAACTGTTTTTT.